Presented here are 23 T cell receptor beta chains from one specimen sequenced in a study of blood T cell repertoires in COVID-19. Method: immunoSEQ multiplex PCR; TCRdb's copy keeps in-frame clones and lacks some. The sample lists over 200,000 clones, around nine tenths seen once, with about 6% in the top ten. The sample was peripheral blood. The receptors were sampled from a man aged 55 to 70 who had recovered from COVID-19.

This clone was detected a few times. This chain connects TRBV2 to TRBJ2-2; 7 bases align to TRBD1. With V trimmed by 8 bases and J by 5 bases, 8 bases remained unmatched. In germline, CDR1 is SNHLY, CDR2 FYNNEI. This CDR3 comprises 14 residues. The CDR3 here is CASRRDSVTGELFF. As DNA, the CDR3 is TGTGCCAGCCGCCGGGACAGTGTTACCGGGGAGCTGTTTTTT.

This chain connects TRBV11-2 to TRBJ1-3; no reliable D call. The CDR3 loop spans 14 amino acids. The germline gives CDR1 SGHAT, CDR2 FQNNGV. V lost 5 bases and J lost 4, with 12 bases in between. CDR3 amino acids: CASSPAGLGNTIYF. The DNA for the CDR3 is TGTGCCAGCAGCCCCGCCGGGTTGGGAAACACCATATATTTT. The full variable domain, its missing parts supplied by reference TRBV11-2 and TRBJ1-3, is EAGVAQSPRYKIIEKRQSVAFWCNPISGHATLYWYQQILGQGPKLLIQFQNNGVVDDSQLPKDRFSAERLKGVDSTLKIQPAKLEDSAVYLCASSPAGLGNTIYFGEGSWLTVV.

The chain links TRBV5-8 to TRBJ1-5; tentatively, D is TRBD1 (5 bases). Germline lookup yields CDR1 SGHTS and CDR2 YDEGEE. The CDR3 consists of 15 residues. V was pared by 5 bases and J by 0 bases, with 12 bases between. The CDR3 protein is CASRPKGYSNQPQHF. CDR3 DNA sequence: TGTGCCAGCAGACCGAAGGGGTATAGCAATCAGCCCCAGCATTTT.

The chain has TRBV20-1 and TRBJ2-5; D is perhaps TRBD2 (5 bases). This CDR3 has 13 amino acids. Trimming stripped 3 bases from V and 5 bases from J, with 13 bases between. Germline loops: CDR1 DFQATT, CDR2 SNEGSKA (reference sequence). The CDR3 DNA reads TGCAGTGCTAGTGGAGGAATCCGGGAGACCCAGTACTTC. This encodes CSASGGIRETQYF.

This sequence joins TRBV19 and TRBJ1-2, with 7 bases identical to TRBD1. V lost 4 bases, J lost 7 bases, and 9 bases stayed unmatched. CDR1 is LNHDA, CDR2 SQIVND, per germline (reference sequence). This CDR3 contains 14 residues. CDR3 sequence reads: CASSTIVGDSGYTF. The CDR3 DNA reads TGTGCCAGTAGTACTATAGTAGGGGACAGTGGCTACACCTTC. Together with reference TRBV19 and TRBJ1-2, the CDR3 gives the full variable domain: DGGITQSPKYLFRKEGQNVTLSCEQNLNHDAMYWYRQDPGQGLRLIYYSQIVNDFQKGDIAEGYSVSREKKESFPLTVTSAQKNPTAFYLCASSTIVGDSGYTFGSGTRLTVV.

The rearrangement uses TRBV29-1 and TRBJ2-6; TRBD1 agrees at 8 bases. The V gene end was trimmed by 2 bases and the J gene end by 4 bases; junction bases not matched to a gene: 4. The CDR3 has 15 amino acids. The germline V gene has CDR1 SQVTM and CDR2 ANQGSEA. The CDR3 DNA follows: TGCAGCGTTGAACAGGGGGCGCGGGGGGCCAACGTCCTGACTTTC. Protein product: CSVEQGARGANVLTF.

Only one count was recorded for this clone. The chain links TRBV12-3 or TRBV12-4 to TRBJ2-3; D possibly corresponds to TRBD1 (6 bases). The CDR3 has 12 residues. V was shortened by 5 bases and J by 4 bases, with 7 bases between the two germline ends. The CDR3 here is CASSGTSDTQYF. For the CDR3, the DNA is TGTGCCAGCAGTGGGACATCAGATACGCAGTATTTT.

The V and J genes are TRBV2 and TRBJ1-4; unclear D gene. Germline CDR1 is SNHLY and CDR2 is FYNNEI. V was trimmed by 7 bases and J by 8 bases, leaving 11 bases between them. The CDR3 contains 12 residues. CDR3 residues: CASTPREEKLFF. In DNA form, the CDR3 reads TGTGCCAGCACCCCAAGGGAGGAAAAACTGTTTTTT.

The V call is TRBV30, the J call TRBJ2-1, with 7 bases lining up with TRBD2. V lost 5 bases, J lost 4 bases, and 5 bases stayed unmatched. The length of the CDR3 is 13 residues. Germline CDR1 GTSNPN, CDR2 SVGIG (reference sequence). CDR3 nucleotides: TGTGCCTGGTCCCCCGGGGGGTACAATGAGCAGTTCTTC. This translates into CAWSPGGYNEQFF.

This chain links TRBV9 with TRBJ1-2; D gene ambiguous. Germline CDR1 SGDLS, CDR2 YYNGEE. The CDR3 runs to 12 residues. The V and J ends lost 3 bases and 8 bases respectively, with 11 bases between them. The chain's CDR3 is CASSDVKRGYTF. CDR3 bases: TGTGCCAGCAGCGATGTAAAGAGGGGCTACACCTTC.

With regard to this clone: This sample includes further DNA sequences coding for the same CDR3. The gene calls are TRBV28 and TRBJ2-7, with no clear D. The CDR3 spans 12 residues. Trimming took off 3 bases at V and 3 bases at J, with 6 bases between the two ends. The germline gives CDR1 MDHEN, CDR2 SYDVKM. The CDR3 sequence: CASSFSSYEQYF. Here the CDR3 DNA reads TGTGCCAGCAGTTTTTCCAGCTACGAGCAGTACTTC.

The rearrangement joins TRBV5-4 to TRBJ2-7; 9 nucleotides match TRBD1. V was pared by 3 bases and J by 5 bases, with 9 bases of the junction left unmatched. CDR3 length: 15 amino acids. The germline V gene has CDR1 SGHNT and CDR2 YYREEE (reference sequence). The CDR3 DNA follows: TGTGCCAGCAGCTCTTCCGGGACAGGGTTACACGAGCAGTACTTC. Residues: CASSSSGTGLHEQYF. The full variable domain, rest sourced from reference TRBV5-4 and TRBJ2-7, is ETGVTQSPTHLIKTRGQQVTLRCSSQSGHNTVSWYQQALGQGPQFIFQYYREEENGRGNFPPRFSGLQFPNYSSELNVNALELDDSALYLCASSSSGTGLHEQYFGPGTRLTVT.

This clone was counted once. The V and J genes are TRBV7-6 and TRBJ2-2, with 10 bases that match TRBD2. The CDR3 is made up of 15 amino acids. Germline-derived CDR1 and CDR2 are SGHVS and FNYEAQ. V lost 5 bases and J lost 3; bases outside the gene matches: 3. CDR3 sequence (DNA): TGTGCCAGCAGCAAACTAGCGGGATACACCGGGGAGCTGTTTTTT. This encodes CASSKLAGYTGELFF.

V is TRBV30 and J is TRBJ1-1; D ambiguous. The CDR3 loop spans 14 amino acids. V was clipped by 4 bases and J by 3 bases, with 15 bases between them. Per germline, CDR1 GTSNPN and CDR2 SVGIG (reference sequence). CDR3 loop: CAWTKTHGDTEAFF. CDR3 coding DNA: TGTGCCTGGACTAAGACACACGGGGACACTGAAGCTTTCTTT.

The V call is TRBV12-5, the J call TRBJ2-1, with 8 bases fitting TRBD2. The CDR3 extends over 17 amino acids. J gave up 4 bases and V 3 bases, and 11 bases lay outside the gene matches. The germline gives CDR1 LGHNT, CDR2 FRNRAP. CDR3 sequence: CASGLQSSGLVYNEQFF. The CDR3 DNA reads TGTGCTAGTGGTTTACAGTCCTCGGGACTAGTTTACAATGAGCAGTTCTTC.

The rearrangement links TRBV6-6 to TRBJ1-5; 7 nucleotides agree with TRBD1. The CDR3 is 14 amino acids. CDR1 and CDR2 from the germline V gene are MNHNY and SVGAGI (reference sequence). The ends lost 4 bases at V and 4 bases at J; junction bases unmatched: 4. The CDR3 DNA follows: TGTGCCAGCAGTTTGGGACAGACTAATCAGCCCCAGCATTTT. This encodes CASSLGQTNQPQHF.

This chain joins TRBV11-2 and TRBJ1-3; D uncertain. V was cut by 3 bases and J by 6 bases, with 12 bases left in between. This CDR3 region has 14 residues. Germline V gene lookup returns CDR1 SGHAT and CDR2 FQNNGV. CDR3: CASSFQQPLNTIYF. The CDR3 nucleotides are TGTGCCAGCAGCTTCCAACAGCCCTTAAACACCATATATTTT.

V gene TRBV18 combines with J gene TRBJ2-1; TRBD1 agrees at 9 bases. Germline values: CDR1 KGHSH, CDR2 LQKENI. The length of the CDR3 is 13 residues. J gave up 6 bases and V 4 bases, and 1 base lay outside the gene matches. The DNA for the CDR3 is TGTGCCAGCTCACGGACAGGGGTCAATGAGCAGTTCTTC. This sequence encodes CASSRTGVNEQFF.

This chain's CDR3 is CASRADRGPGEKLFF. The CDR3 DNA follows: TGTGCCAGCAGGGCGGACAGGGGACCAGGTGAAAAACTGTTTTTT. This sequence joins TRBV27 and TRBJ1-4, with 9 bases lining up with TRBD1. The V gene end was trimmed by 6 bases and the J gene end by 7 bases; junction bases not matched to a gene: 9. The germline gives CDR1 MNHEY, CDR2 SMNVEV (reference sequence). The CDR3 has 15 amino acids.

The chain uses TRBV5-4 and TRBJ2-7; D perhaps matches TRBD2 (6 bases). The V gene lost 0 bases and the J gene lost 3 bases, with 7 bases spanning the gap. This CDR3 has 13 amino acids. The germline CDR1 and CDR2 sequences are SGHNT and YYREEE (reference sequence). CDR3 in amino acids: CASSLVGGYEQYF. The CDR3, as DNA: TGTGCCAGCAGCTTGGTGGGGGGCTACGAGCAGTACTTC.

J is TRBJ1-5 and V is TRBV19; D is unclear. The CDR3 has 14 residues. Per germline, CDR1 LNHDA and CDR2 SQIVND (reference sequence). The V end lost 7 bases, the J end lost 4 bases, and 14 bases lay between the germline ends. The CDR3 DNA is TGTGCCAGTACCACAGAAGTCCTTAATCAGCCCCAGCATTTT. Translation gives CASTTEVLNQPQHF.

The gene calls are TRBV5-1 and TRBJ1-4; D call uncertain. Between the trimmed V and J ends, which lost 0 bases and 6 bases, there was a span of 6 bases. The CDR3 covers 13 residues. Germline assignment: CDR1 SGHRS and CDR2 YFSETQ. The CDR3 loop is CASSLGGDEKLFF. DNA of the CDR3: TGCGCCAGCAGCTTGGGCGGGGATGAAAAACTGTTTTTT.

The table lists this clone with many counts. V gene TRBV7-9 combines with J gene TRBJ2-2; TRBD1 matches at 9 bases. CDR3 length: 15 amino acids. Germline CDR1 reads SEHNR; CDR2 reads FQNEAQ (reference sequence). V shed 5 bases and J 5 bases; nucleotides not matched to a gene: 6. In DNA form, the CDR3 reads TGTGCCAGCAGCCGAGCAGGGACAGGGACCGGGGAGCTGTTTTTT. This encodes CASSRAGTGTGELFF.